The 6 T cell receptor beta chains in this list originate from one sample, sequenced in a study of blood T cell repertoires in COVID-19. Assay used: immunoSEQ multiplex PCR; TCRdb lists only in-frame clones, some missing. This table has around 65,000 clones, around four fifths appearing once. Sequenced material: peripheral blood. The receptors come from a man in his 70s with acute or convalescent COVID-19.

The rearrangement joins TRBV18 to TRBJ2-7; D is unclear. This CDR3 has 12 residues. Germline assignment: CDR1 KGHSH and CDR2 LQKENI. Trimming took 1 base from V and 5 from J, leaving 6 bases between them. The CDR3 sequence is CASSPLQNEQYF. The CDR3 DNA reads TGTGCCAGCTCACCACTACAGAACGAGCAGTACTTC.

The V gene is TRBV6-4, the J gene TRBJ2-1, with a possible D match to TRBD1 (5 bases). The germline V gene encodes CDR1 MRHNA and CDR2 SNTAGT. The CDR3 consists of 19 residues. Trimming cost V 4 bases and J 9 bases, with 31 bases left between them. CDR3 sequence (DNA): TGTGCCAGCAGTGTGATGTGGGGTGACGGGTTGGGGCTTCGGTTTGAGCAGTTCTTC. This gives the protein CASSVMWGDGLGLRFEQFF.

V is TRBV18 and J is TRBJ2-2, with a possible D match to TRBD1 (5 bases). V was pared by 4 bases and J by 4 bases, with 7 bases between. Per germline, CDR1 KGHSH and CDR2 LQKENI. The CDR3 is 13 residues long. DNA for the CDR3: TGTGCCAGCTCACAGACAGCCACCGGGGAGCTGTTTTTT. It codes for CASSQTATGELFF.

Written as DNA, the CDR3 is TGTGCCAGCAGCTTAGGCAGGGTAGCGGGGGCATACAATGAGCAGTTCTTC. It yields the protein CASSLGRVAGAYNEQFF. The V call is TRBV13, the J call TRBJ2-1; 9 positions match TRBD2. V lost 0 bases and J lost 4; bases outside the gene matches: 7. The germline V gene encodes CDR1 PRHDT and CDR2 FYEKMQ (reference sequence). There are 17 residues in the CDR3.

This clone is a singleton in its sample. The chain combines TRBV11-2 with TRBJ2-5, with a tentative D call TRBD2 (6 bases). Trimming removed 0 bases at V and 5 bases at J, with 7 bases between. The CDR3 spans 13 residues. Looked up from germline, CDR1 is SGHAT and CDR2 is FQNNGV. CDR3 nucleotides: TGTGCCAGCAGCTTAGATGGGGGGGAGACCCAGTACTTC. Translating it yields CASSLDGGETQYF. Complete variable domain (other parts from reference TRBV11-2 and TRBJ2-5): EAGVAQSPRYKIIEKRQSVAFWCNPISGHATLYWYQQILGQGPKLLIQFQNNGVVDDSQLPKDRFSAERLKGVDSTLKIQPAKLEDSAVYLCASSLDGGETQYFGPGTRLLVL.

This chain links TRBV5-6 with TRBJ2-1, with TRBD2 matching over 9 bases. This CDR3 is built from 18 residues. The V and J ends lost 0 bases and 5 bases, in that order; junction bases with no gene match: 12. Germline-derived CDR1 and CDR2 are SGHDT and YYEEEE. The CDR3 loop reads CASSLGLLSGGPDNEQFF. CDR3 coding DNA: TGTGCCAGCAGCTTGGGGTTACTTAGCGGGGGACCCGACAATGAGCAGTTCTTC.